These T cell receptor beta chains were read from a single sample in a study of CD8+CD57+ T cells in acquired aplastic anemia. TCRdb reanalysed the reads using MiXCR and keeps one entry per CDR3 protein. There are 250,000 to 350,000 distinct CDR3 sequences in the sample; approximately 57% occur only once, and under 1.5% lies in the top ten. Sequencing used sorted CD4+, CD8+, or CD8+CD57+ T cells (not recorded which) from PBMCs. All receptors come from a human donor with aplastic anemia. Both conserved end residues are part of each CDR3. D genes are given only for firm matches. Not all rows give a size; the values are once, few, many and, for expanded clones, a class.

v_gene	j_gene	abundance	d_gene	CDR3aa	CDR3nt
TRBV25-1	TRBJ1-4	.	.	CASSVRCSGCNEKLFF	TGTGCCAGCAGTGTAAGATGTTCAGGGTGTAATGAAAAACTGTTTTTT
TRBV7-9	TRBJ2-7	.	.	CASSSGREQYF	TGTGCCAGCAGCTCCGGACGTGAGCAGTACTTC
TRBV10-3	TRBJ2-3	medium-sized	.	CAIRGVDTQYF	TGTGCCATCAGGGGGGTAGATACGCAGTATTTT
TRBV3-1	TRBJ1-5	.	.	CASSQGGGLGQPQHF	TGTGCCAGCAGCCAAGGGGGAGGGTTGGGTCAGCCCCAGCATTTT
TRBV10-3	TRBJ2-7	.	.	CAIREREVDEQYF	TGTGCCATCCGGGAAAGGGAAGTGGACGAGCAGTACTTC
TRBV2	TRBJ2-1	.	.	CASRGDQASYNEQFF	TGTGCCAGCAGGGGGGATCAAGCGTCCTACAATGAGCAGTTCTTC
TRBV20-1	TRBJ1-6	.	.	CSAPISENSPLHF	TGCAGTGCCCCAATAAGTGAGAATTCACCCCTCCACTTT
TRBV7-2	TRBJ2-3	.	.	CASSLDRPGGRDTQYF	TGTGCCAGCAGCTTAGACCGGCCGGGGGGCAGAGATACGCAGTATTTT
TRBV5-1	TRBJ2-3	.	.	CASRVGAVMTDTQYF	TGCGCCAGCAGGGTTGGGGCAGTTATGACAGATACGCAGTATTTT
TRBV18	TRBJ2-5	many	.	CASSPPGAGETQYF	TGTGCCAGCTCACCACCGGGGGCTGGAGAGACCCAGTACTTC
TRBV24-1	TRBJ2-1	.	.	CATSGIAPQWTYNEQFF	TGTGCCACCAGTGGTATAGCCCCACAATGGACCTACAATGAGCAGTTCTTC
TRBV18	TRBJ2-1	many	TRBD2	CASSPGLADNEQFF	TGTGCCAGCTCACCAGGGCTAGCGGACAATGAGCAGTTCTTC
TRBV9	TRBJ2-7	many	.	CASSPRVPPYEQYF	TGTGCCAGCAGCCCTCGGGTGCCGCCCTACGAGCAGTACTTC
TRBV5-4	TRBJ2-7	many	.	CASSLDFYGQYF	TGTGCCAGCAGCTTGGACTTTTACGGGCAGTACTTC
TRBV19	TRBJ2-3	many	.	CASSIQGGTDTQYF	TGTGCCAGTAGTATCCAGGGTGGCACAGATACGCAGTATTTT
TRBV7-3	TRBJ2-5	.	TRBD1	CASSLNPRQGVFF	TGTGCCAGCAGCTTAAACCCGCGACAGGGGGTCTTTTTC
TRBV25-1	TRBJ1-4	.	.	CASSDRLQTNEKLFF	TGTGCCAGCAGTGATAGGCTCCAAACTAATGAAAAACTGTTTTTT
TRBV11-3	TRBJ2-3	many	.	CASSLRGPNTDTQYF	TGTGCCAGCAGCTTGCGGGGACCAAACACAGATACGCAGTATTTT
TRBV10-3	TRBJ1-1	.	.	CAISKQGRDTEAFF	TGTGCCATCAGTAAGCAGGGCAGGGACACTGAAGCTTTCTTT
TRBV6-1	TRBJ2-7	.	.	CASSVEGKWSYEQYF	TGTGCCAGCAGCGTGGAAGGTAAATGGTCCTACGAGCAGTACTTC
TRBV7-2	TRBJ2-5	.	.	CASSVSAQETQYF	TGTGCCAGCAGTGTCTCAGCGCAAGAGACCCAGTACTTC
TRBV5-1	TRBJ2-7	many	.	CASNSPGGYEQYF	TGCGCCAGCAACTCCCCAGGGGGGTACGAGCAGTACTTC
TRBV28	TRBJ1-5	many	.	CASRDLNQPQHF	TGTGCCAGCAGGGACCTAAATCAGCCCCAGCATTTT
TRBV9	TRBJ2-3	.	.	CASSVVGQGAQYF	TGTGCCAGCAGCGTAGTGGGCCAAGGGGCGCAGTATTTT
TRBV28	TRBJ1-2	many	.	CASSVTNYGYTF	TGTGCCAGCTCGGTCACTAACTATGGCTACACCTTC
TRBV29-1	TRBJ1-1	.	.	CSVSVSGFNTEAFF	TGCAGCGTTTCTGTGTCGGGGTTCAACACTGAAGCTTTCTTC
TRBV5-4	TRBJ2-1	many	.	CASSSGPPPYNEQFF	TGCGCCAGCAGCTCCGGACCGCCACCCTACAATGAGCAGTTCTTC
TRBV9	TRBJ1-3	.	.	CASSPTSSGNTIYF	TGTGCCAGCAGCCCCACAAGCTCTGGAAACACCATATATTTT
TRBV18	TRBJ1-2	many	TRBD1	CASSPSSGGSGYTF	TGTGCCAGCTCACCATCCTCAGGGGGTAGTGGCTACACCTTC
TRBV6-1	TRBJ1-1	few	.	CASNNVMNTEAFF	TGTGCCAGCAACAATGTTATGAACACTGAAGCTTTCTTT
TRBV5-1	TRBJ1-2	few	TRBD1	CASSPYQGESYGYTF	TGCGCCAGCAGCCCCTATCAGGGGGAGAGCTATGGCTACACCTTC
TRBV29-1	TRBJ1-2	.	.	CSVVSEFYGYTF	TGCAGCGTTGTGTCGGAGTTCTATGGCTACACCTTC
TRBV2	TRBJ2-2	many	TRBD2	CASSRGLATGELFF	TGTGCCAGCAGTCGCGGACTAGCCACCGGGGAGCTGTTTTTT
TRBV10-3	TRBJ1-4	.	.	CAASVGPNEKLFF	TGTGCCGCTAGCGTAGGCCCTAATGAAAAACTGTTTTTT
TRBV5-1	TRBJ2-3	.	.	CASSFRQGTDTQYF	TGCGCCAGCAGCTTTAGACAGGGCACAGATACGCAGTATTTT
TRBV19	TRBJ2-3	.	.	CATQYASDTQYF	TGTGCCACCCAGTACGCGTCAGATACGCAGTATTTT
TRBV7-2	TRBJ1-6	many	.	CASKWKLRSPLHF	TGTGCCAGCAAATGGAAATTACGTTCACCCCTCCACTTT
TRBV2	TRBJ2-1	.	.	CATKREPGYNEQFF	TGTGCCACAAAAAGGGAGCCGGGCTACAATGAGCAGTTCTTC
TRBV20-1	TRBJ1-6	.	.	CSARASGGYNSPLHF	TGCAGTGCTAGAGCTAGCGGGGGTTACAATTCACCCCTCCACTTT
TRBV19	TRBJ2-5	.	.	CASSPRDTFQETQYF	TGTGCCAGTAGTCCCCGGGACACCTTCCAAGAGACCCAGTACTTC
TRBV3-1	TRBJ1-2	few	TRBD1	CASSTGGWANYGYTF	TGTGCCAGCAGCACAGGGGGCTGGGCTAACTATGGCTACACCTTC
TRBV29-1	TRBJ2-2	.	.	CSVDVDHTGELFF	TGCAGCGTTGATGTGGACCACACCGGGGAGCTGTTTTTT